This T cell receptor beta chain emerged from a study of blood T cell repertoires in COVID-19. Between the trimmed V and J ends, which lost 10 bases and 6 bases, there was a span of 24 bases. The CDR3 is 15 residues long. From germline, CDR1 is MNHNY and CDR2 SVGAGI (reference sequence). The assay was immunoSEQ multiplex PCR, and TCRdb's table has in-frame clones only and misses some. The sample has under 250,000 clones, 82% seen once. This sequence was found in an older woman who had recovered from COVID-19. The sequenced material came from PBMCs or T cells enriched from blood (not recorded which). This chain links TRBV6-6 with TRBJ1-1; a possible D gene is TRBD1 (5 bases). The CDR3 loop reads CATFTGTTGVSEAFF. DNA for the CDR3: TGTGCCACCTTCACAGGCACCACGGGGGTATCTGAAGCTTTCTTT.